A selection of T cell receptor beta chains follows, all from one sample in a study of beta chain features in type 1 diabetes. Clones were read by immunoSEQ multiplex PCR, and TCRdb kept only the in-frame ones, dropping some. The sample has a few hundred thousand clones; over 13% are singletons. The specimen sequenced was naive CD4+ T cells from blood. The origin of the receptors is a woman under 30 in good health. CDR3s include the opening cysteine and the closing phenylalanine or tryptophan. The D gene is left open where the match is weak. The size entry is marked missing in some rows and otherwise reads once, few, many or a size class.

v_call	d_call	clone_size	j_call	cdr3_nt	cdr3_aa
TRBV7-2	TRBD2	NA	TRBJ2-2	TGTGCCAGCAGCTTCGGGCTAGCGGGAGGACCGAACACCGGGGAGCTGTTTTTT	CASSFGLAGGPNTGELFF
TRBV29-1	NA	few	TRBJ1-2	TGCAGCGTTGAAGATCAGGGTAGCGGTTGGTATGGCTACACCTTC	CSVEDQGSGWYGYTF
TRBV7-2	TRBD2	few	TRBJ2-2	TGTGCCAGCAGCTACCGAGCGGGAGTCGTCACCGGGGAGCTGTTTTTT	CASSYRAGVVTGELFF
TRBV28	TRBD1	few	TRBJ1-2	TGTGCCAGCAGTTCCAGGACAGGGATCTATGGCTACACCTTC	CASSSRTGIYGYTF
TRBV5-1	NA	few	TRBJ1-1	TGCGCCAGCAGCTTGACCGGGAACACTGAAGCTTTCTTT	CASSLTGNTEAFF
TRBV30	TRBD2	NA	TRBJ2-1	TGTGCCTGGAGTGTAGGTGGCGGGAGGACTTACAATGAGCAGTTCTTC	CAWSVGGGRTYNEQFF
TRBV29-1	TRBD2	few	TRBJ2-5	TGCAGCCACTCTAGCGGGTCTGGGGAGACCCAGTACTTC	CSHSSGSGETQYF
TRBV7-7	NA	NA	TRBJ2-2	TGTGCTAGCAGCCTCACCTTAAGACTCGGGGAGCTGTTTTTT	CASSLTLRLGELFF
TRBV9	NA	NA	TRBJ1-1	TGTGCCAGCAGCGTAGCAGGGTTTAACACTGAAGCTTTCTTT	CASSVAGFNTEAFF
TRBV7-3	TRBD2	few	TRBJ2-1	TGTGCCAGCAGCCGTGCTAGCGGACCTCCGGGCGAGCAGTTCTTC	CASSRASGPPGEQFF
TRBV6-6	TRBD2	few	TRBJ2-7	TGTGCCAGCAGTTACCGGGCTAGCGGGAGGGCCTACGAGCAGTACTTC	CASSYRASGRAYEQYF
TRBV2	NA	few	TRBJ1-1	TGTGCCAGCAGGACACAGGGAAGGGCTTTCTTT	CASRTQGRAFF
TRBV7-9	NA	NA	TRBJ2-3	TGTGCCAGCAGCTTAATTGCTACGGCCAGGGCAGATACGCAGTATTTT	CASSLIATARADTQYF
TRBV6-1	NA	few	TRBJ1-3	TGTGCCAGCGAGTTACGGGGAAACACCATATATTTT	CASELRGNTIYF
TRBV9	TRBD2	NA	TRBJ2-1	TGTGCCAGCAGCCCATCCGGGACTACCGCTTTAGGGCAGTTCTTC	CASSPSGTTALGQFF
TRBV4-3	NA	few	TRBJ2-2	TGCGCCAGCAGCCAAGAAGAGGGCGGGGAGCTGTTTTTT	CASSQEEGGELFF
TRBV28	NA	NA	TRBJ1-1	TGTGCCAGCAGCTTCACGACTATAGGGAAAGCTTTCTTT	CASSFTTIGKAFF
TRBV29-1	NA	few	TRBJ2-2	TGCAGCGATACGACAGGTCATATTAATAGGACCGGGGAGCTGTTTTTT	CSDTTGHINRTGELFF
TRBV7-2	TRBD2	NA	TRBJ2-5	TGTGCCAGCAGCTTAGTAGGGGCTAGCGGGGGGAAGTCCCAGTACTTC	CASSLVGASGGKSQYF
TRBV5-1	NA	few	TRBJ2-7	TGCGCCAGCAGCTTGGTCCTTGGGAGCTTTGCCTACGAGCAGTACTTC	CASSLVLGSFAYEQYF
TRBV18	NA	NA	TRBJ2-7	TGTGCCAGCTCAGCCCAGCACGGGAGAGAGCAGTACTTC	CASSAQHGREQYF
TRBV5-4	NA	NA	TRBJ2-6	TGTGCCAGCAGGTTAACAGGCGCTTCTGGGGCCAACGTCCTGACTTTC	CASRLTGASGANVLTF
TRBV18	TRBD2	NA	TRBJ2-1	TGTGCCAGCTCACCCGGACTAGCGGGAGGAGGGTACAATGAGCAGTTCTTC	CASSPGLAGGGYNEQFF
TRBV30	NA	NA	TRBJ1-4	TGTGCCTGGACCAACACTGAAAAACTGTTTTTT	CAWTNTEKLFF
TRBV5-1	NA	few	TRBJ2-5	TGCGCCAGCAGCGGAGGATACAGGAGGGGAGAAGAGACCCAGTACTTC	CASSGGYRRGEETQYF
TRBV6-6	TRBD1	NA	TRBJ1-5	TGTGCCAGCAGCCAGGACAGGGGAGAGCTTCAGCCCCAGCATTTT	CASSQDRGELQPQHF
TRBV7-2	NA	NA	TRBJ2-5	TGTGCCAGCAGCTTTGACAGGACGGAGACCCAGTACTTC	CASSFDRTETQYF
TRBV7-2	NA	NA	TRBJ2-5	TGTGCCAGCAGCTTATGGCCCTTGGAGACCCAGTACTTC	CASSLWPLETQYF